One sample yielded the 24 T cell receptor beta chains listed below, sequenced in a study of cytotoxic CD8 clonotypes in ibrutinib-treated CLL. Method: immunoSEQ multiplex PCR; TCRdb's copy keeps in-frame clones and lacks some. The data show about 44,000 clones, approximately 74% seen once. The sequencing here drew on PBMCs, taken after 12 months of ibrutinib treatment. These receptors all come from a human donor with chronic lymphocytic leukemia.

CDR3: CASSKGGGYTF. The CDR3 DNA reads as TGTGCCAGCAGCAAGGGAGGCGGCTACACCTTC. The V and J genes are TRBV6-6 and TRBJ1-2; D is ambiguous. The CDR3 runs 11 residues. CDR1 and CDR2 (germline): MNHNY, SVGAGI (reference sequence). Trimming left V 6 bases short and J 8 bases short, with 10 bases between.

The chain combines TRBV13 with TRBJ2-3; 13 nucleotides agree with TRBD2. This CDR3 region has 16 residues. The V segment lost 5 bases and the J segment 5 bases; nucleotides outside the gene matches: 7. The germline gives CDR1 PRHDT, CDR2 FYEKMQ (reference sequence). The DNA of the CDR3 is TGTGCCAGCAGCATAAGGACTAGCGGGAGCGTAGATACGCAGTATTTT. Translating gives CASSIRTSGSVDTQYF. Supplemented by reference TRBV13 and TRBJ2-3, the full variable domain reads AAGVIQSPRHLIKEKRETATLKCYPIPRHDTVYWYQQGPGQDPQFLISFYEKMQSDKGSIPDRFSAQQFSDYHSELNMSSLELGDSALYFCASSIRTSGSVDTQYFGPGTRLTVL.

This clone was picked up one time. The V gene is TRBV11-2, the J gene TRBJ1-3; D uncertain. Germline V CDR1 and CDR2: SGHAT, FQNNGV. CDR3 length equals 15 residues. Trimming cost V 2 bases and J 2 bases, with 10 bases left between them. As DNA, the CDR3 is TGTGCCAGCAGCTTAAGAGGGCTCCCTGGAAACACCATATATTTT. It encodes CASSLRGLPGNTIYF.

In its sample, this clone was seen once. This rearrangement joins TRBV21-1 to TRBJ1-3. TRBV21-1 is assigned pseudogene status. This CDR3 comprises 12 residues. CDR3 bases: TGTGCCAGCAGCATCCCCGGTAACACCATATATTTT. Amino acids: CASSIPGNTIYF.

The chain is built from TRBV5-1 and TRBJ2-3; TRBD1 matches 11 bases. From germline, CDR1 is SGHRS and CDR2 YFSETQ. This CDR3 region has 14 residues. J was trimmed by 5 bases and V by 3 bases; bases with no gene match: 2. The CDR3 is CASSSGQGGDTQYF. In DNA, the CDR3 is TGCGCCAGCAGCTCGGGACAGGGGGGAGATACGCAGTATTTT.

This clone was seen just once. This chain joins TRBV27 and TRBJ2-6; D not resolved. CDR1 and CDR2 from the germline V gene are MNHEY and SMNVEV (reference sequence). The CDR3 runs 16 residues. Trimming pared 7 bases from V and 0 bases from J, leaving 13 bases between. The CDR3 region is CASTTLPISGANVLTF. CDR3 nucleotide sequence: TGTGCCAGCACTACTCTACCGATCTCTGGGGCCAACGTCCTGACTTTC.

This clone is deemed medium-sized (0.01 to 0.1%). J is TRBJ1-2 and V is TRBV7-6; 7 bases map to TRBD1. Germline V gene sequence: CDR1 SGHVS, CDR2 FNYEAQ. V shed 1 base and J 5 bases; nucleotides not matched to a gene: 4. The CDR3 extends over 14 amino acids. The CDR3 region is CASSLVAGGYGYTF. CDR3 sequence (DNA): TGTGCCAGCAGCTTAGTAGCAGGGGGGTATGGCTACACCTTC.

The chain is built from TRBV28 and TRBJ2-2; D gene uncertain. V dropped 5 bases and J dropped 4 bases, with 11 bases sitting between them. Germline V gene sequence: CDR1 MDHEN, CDR2 SYDVKM. The CDR3 has 14 residues. The CDR3 reads CASSGNPATGELFF. CDR3 nucleotide sequence: TGTGCCAGCAGTGGGAATCCCGCCACCGGGGAGCTGTTTTTT.

The J gene is TRBJ2-1, the V gene TRBV2, with D possibly being TRBD2 (5 bases). V dropped 3 bases and J dropped 4 bases, with 10 bases sitting between them. Germline V gene sequence: CDR1 SNHLY, CDR2 FYNNEI. CDR3 length: 14 amino acids. The CDR3 coding sequence is TGTGCCAGCAGTGATTGGCTAGCATACAATGAGCAGTTCTTC. The encoded protein is CASSDWLAYNEQFF.

This rearrangement joins TRBV7-2 to TRBJ2-7; D perhaps matches TRBD1 (6 bases). Germline V gives CDR1 SGHTA, CDR2 FQGNSA. CDR3 length: 15 residues. V was cut by 0 bases and J by 2 bases, with 11 bases left in between. In nucleotides, the CDR3 is TGTGCCAGCAGCTTAGCCGCAGGGACAACCTACGAGCAGTACTTC. It yields the protein CASSLAAGTTYEQYF. Variable domain in full (rest from reference TRBV7-2 and TRBJ2-7): GAGVSQSPSNKVTEKGKDVELRCDPISGHTALYWYRQSLGQGLEFLIYFQGNSAPDKSGLPSDRFSAERTGGSVSTLTIQRTQQEDSAVYLCASSLAAGTTYEQYFGPGTRLTVT.

V gene TRBV7-9 combines with J gene TRBJ2-3, with D maybe TRBD2 (6 bases). Per the germline V gene, CDR1 is SEHNR and CDR2 is FQNEAQ (reference sequence). This CDR3 spans 14 amino acids. Trimming took off 11 bases at V and 2 bases at J, with 17 bases between the two ends. This CDR3 is CAGRSVRDTDTQYF. Here the CDR3 DNA reads TGTGCCGGCCGGTCTGTGCGGGACACAGATACGCAGTATTTT.

V and J are TRBV11-1 and TRBJ2-2, with a possible D match to TRBD2 (5 bases). CDR1 is SGHAT and CDR2 is FQDESV in the germline V gene (reference sequence). The CDR3 is 14 amino acids. Trimming removed 5 bases from V and 4 bases from J, with 11 bases in between. The CDR3 spells CASSPGISTGELFF. The CDR3 nucleotides read TGTGCCAGCAGCCCCGGGATTTCCACCGGGGAGCTGTTTTTT.

This chain connects TRBV30 to TRBJ2-4, with 9 bases identical to TRBD1. The CDR3 is 15 residues long. CDR1 GTSNPN and CDR2 SVGIG come from the germline V gene (reference sequence). V trimming: 2 bases; J trimming: 5 bases; junction bases outside the gene matches: 7. CDR3 coding DNA: TGTGCCTGGAGTATCCTACAGGGGGCTCAAAACATTCAGTACTTC. It specifies CAWSILQGAQNIQYF. Variable domain in full (rest from reference TRBV30 and TRBJ2-4): SQTIHQWPATLVQPVGSPLSLECTVEGTSNPNLYWYRQAAGRGLQLLFYSVGIGQISSEVPQNLSASRPQDRQFILSSKKLLLSDSGFYLCAWSILQGAQNIQYFGAGTRLSVL.

V gene TRBV29-1 combines with J gene TRBJ2-3, with D possibly matching TRBD2 (5 bases). Trimming stripped 7 bases from V and 5 bases from J, with 7 bases between. CDR1 and CDR2 (germline): SQVTM, ANQGSEA. This CDR3 has 10 amino acids. Written as DNA, the CDR3 is TGCAGCGGACGGGGAGATACGCAGTATTTT. Amino acid sequence: CSGRGDTQYF.

This clone was detected a few times. V and J are TRBV5-4 and TRBJ2-7; 14 nucleotides align to TRBD2. Germline V gene sequence: CDR1 SGHNT, CDR2 YYREEE (reference sequence). V shed 4 bases and J 6 bases; nucleotides not matched to a gene: 3. CDR3 length: 14 amino acids. The CDR3 DNA is TGTGCCAGCAGCCGGGGACTAGCGGGAGTCGAGCAGTACTTC. Protein: CASSRGLAGVEQYF.

In this sample, this clone turned up once. The V call is TRBV7-9, the J call TRBJ2-3; 10 bases align to TRBD2. The length of the CDR3 is 17 residues. J gave up 5 bases and V 1 base, and 9 bases lay outside the gene matches. The germline V gene encodes CDR1 SEHNR and CDR2 FQNEAQ (reference sequence). CDR3 protein: CASSLEGGLAIGDTQYF. The CDR3 DNA reads TGTGCCAGCAGCTTAGAAGGGGGACTAGCGATCGGAGATACGCAGTATTTT.

The V gene is TRBV19, the J gene TRBJ2-1; 8 nucleotides match TRBD2. With 7 bases clipped from V and 0 bases from J, the junction kept 2 bases outside the gene matches. The CDR3 loop spans 14 amino acids. Germline assignment: CDR1 LNHDA and CDR2 SQIVND (reference sequence). The CDR3 protein is CASKSGSSYNEQFF. The DNA for the CDR3 is TGTGCCAGTAAAAGCGGGAGCTCCTACAATGAGCAGTTCTTC.

This clone has just a few counts. V is TRBV27 and J is TRBJ1-5, with TRBD1 matching 10 bases. Looked up from germline, CDR1 is MNHEY and CDR2 is SMNVEV (reference sequence). Germline trimming cut 5 bases from V and 0 bases from J; bases unmatched to any gene: 10. The CDR3 runs to 18 residues. As DNA, the CDR3 is TGTGCCAGCAGTACGGCCCGGACAGGGGGTTATAGCAATCAGCCCCAGCATTTT. Encoded protein: CASSTARTGGYSNQPQHF.

This clone was counted once. The chain recombines TRBV28 with TRBJ2-7, with D unclear. V was pared by 3 bases and J by 2 bases, with 17 bases between. The germline gives CDR1 MDHEN, CDR2 SYDVKM. The length of the CDR3 is 16 residues. This CDR3 reads CASSFTTRSPTYEQYF. In DNA form, the CDR3 reads TGTGCCAGCAGTTTCACAACACGGTCACCTACCTACGAGCAGTACTTC.

Worth noting for this clone: The germline gene is not matched at one end of the junction; a read error may be the cause. The chain is built from TRBV4-1 and TRBJ1-5; D is unclear. Per the germline V gene, CDR1 is MGHRA and CDR2 is YSYEKL. CDR3 length: 15 amino acids. The CDR3 nucleotides are TGCGCCAGCAGCCAAGATCTCTGGAATTACGAGCCTCAGCATTTT. Translation: CASSQDLWNYEPQHF.

J is TRBJ2-1 and V is TRBV11-3; possible D gene TRBD2, 7 bases. The V gene lost 5 bases and the J gene lost 3 bases, with 14 bases spanning the gap. Germline CDR1 is SGHNT and CDR2 is YENEEA. This CDR3 contains 15 residues. The DNA of the CDR3 is TGTGCCAGCAGCCGAGGGGGGGGAGACTACAATGAGCAGTTCTTC. Residues: CASSRGGGDYNEQFF.

J is TRBJ1-4 and V is TRBV9; D gene unclear. CDR1 SGDLS and CDR2 YYNGEE come from the germline V gene. The V gene lost 3 bases and the J gene lost 2 bases, with 14 bases spanning the gap. The length of the CDR3 is 16 residues. The CDR3 DNA follows: TGTGCCAGCAGCGCCCCCAGCGCGGGGACTAATGAAAAACTGTTTTTT. It encodes CASSAPSAGTNEKLFF.

This clone was counted between two and nine times. The chain couples TRBV28 to TRBJ1-1, with 8 positions matching TRBD1. Germline trimming cut 5 bases from V and 3 bases from J; bases unmatched to any gene: 5. The CDR3 contains 14 residues. Germline V gives CDR1 MDHEN, CDR2 SYDVKM. CDR3 residues: CASSVLQGDTEAFF. For the CDR3, the DNA is TGTGCCAGCAGTGTCCTACAGGGGGACACTGAAGCTTTCTTT.

The V gene is TRBV5-1, the J gene TRBJ2-6, with TRBD1 as a possible D gene (6 bases). V lost 0 bases and J 0 bases, leaving 10 bases between the germline ends. The CDR3 covers 17 residues. Germline values: CDR1 SGHRS, CDR2 YFSETQ. CDR3 loop: CASSLGEDSSGANVLTF. CDR3 nucleotides: TGCGCCAGCAGCTTGGGTGAGGACAGCTCTGGGGCCAACGTCCTGACTTTC.